This passage covers 22 T cell receptor beta chains from one sample sequenced in a study of PD-1 blockade in classical Hodgkin lymphoma. Produced via immunoSEQ multiplex PCR; TCRdb's table is partial and in-frame only. Of roughly 50,000 clones listed, around 90% are singletons. Described time point: cycle 4 day 1 (C4D1), after five to seven weeks of nivolumab. Every patient experienced relapse after autologous stem cell transplantation, and brentuximab vedotin exposure varied. The sequencing used peripheral blood mononuclear cells (PBMCs), collected before the fourth cycle of nivolumab. These receptors were obtained from a human donor with classical Hodgkin lymphoma.

This chain uses TRBV6-5 with TRBJ2-1; D is ambiguous. The CDR3 is 13 amino acids. Germline V gives CDR1 MNHEY, CDR2 SVGAGI. The V gene lost 7 bases and the J gene lost 4 bases, with 11 bases spanning the gap. CDR3 sequence reads: CASTAGLYNEQFF. The CDR3 nucleotides are TGTGCCAGCACGGCAGGTCTATACAATGAGCAGTTCTTC.

The rearrangement uses TRBV25-1 and TRBJ2-7; no clear D gene. The V gene lost 4 bases and the J gene lost 1 base, with 14 bases spanning the gap. The CDR3 is made up of 15 amino acids. Germline CDR1 MGHDK, CDR2 SYGVNS. CDR3 amino acids: CASSAPHGRSYEQYF. The DNA for the CDR3 is TGTGCCAGCAGTGCACCACATGGTAGATCCTACGAGCAGTACTTC.

The chain employs TRBV5-1 and TRBJ2-3; possibly TRBD2 for D (5 bases). The CDR3 is made up of 13 amino acids. CDR1 SGHRS and CDR2 YFSETQ come from the germline V gene. The ends were cut back, 4 bases at V and 0 bases at J, with 6 bases in the middle. The CDR3 region has the DNA TGCGCCAGCAGCCCGGGGAGCACAGATACGCAGTATTTT. The encoded protein is CASSPGSTDTQYF.

The rearrangement joins TRBV7-9 to TRBJ2-1, with a possible D match to TRBD2 (6 bases). Trimming shortened V by 0 bases and J by 6 bases, and 12 bases separated the two germline ends. From germline, CDR1 is SEHNR and CDR2 FQNEAQ (reference sequence). This CDR3 is built from 15 residues. The CDR3 coding sequence is TGTGCCAGCAGCTTAGCGCTGGGTAGCGGCAATGAGCAGTTCTTC. It codes for CASSLALGSGNEQFF. Filled out from reference TRBV7-9 and TRBJ2-1, the complete variable domain reads DTGVSQNPRHKITKRGQNVTFRCDPISEHNRLYWYRQTLGQGPEFLTYFQNEAQLEKSRLLSDRFSAERPKGSFSTLEIQRTEQGDSAMYLCASSLALGSGNEQFFGPGTRLTVL.

The J gene is TRBJ2-1, the V gene TRBV19; 8 bases match TRBD2. This CDR3 has 14 residues. Germline loops: CDR1 LNHDA, CDR2 SQIVND (reference sequence). After removal of 9 bases from V and 5 bases from J, the junction contained 9 bases not matched to a gene. The CDR3 DNA sequence: TGTGCCAGCTTAGGTACCGGGAGGGACAATGAGCAGTTCTTC. Amino acids: CASLGTGRDNEQFF.

The J gene is TRBJ2-7, the V gene TRBV12-5, with TRBD2 as a possible D gene (5 bases). The CDR3 runs to 12 residues. V lost 1 base, J lost 12 bases, and 13 bases lay in between. Germline V lookup: CDR1 LGHNT, CDR2 FRNRAP. CDR3 in amino acids: CASGLALGDAYF. The CDR3 nucleotides read TGTGCTAGTGGTTTGGCCCTCGGGGATGCGTACTTC.

The chain is built from TRBV7-3 and TRBJ2-2; TRBD2 might be the D (6 bases). Germline lookup yields CDR1 SGHTA and CDR2 FQGTGA. V lost 5 bases, J lost 6 bases, and 16 bases lay in between. The CDR3 covers 15 residues. CDR3 protein: CASSVNPAGSGELFF. The CDR3 nucleotides are TGTGCCAGCAGCGTCAACCCCGCGGGGTCCGGGGAGCTGTTTTTT.

J is TRBJ1-4 and V is TRBV5-5; no firm D call. CDR3 length: 18 residues. Trimming took 1 base from V and 0 from J, leaving 16 bases between them. The germline V gene has CDR1 SGHKS and CDR2 YYEKEE (reference sequence). This CDR3 reads CASSLFGPLLATNEKLFF. The CDR3, as DNA: TGTGCCAGCAGCTTGTTTGGCCCTCTCCTTGCAACTAATGAAAAACTGTTTTTT. Full variable domain (outside the CDR3, taken from reference TRBV5-5 and TRBJ1-4): DAGVTQSPTHLIKTRGQQVTLRCSPISGHKSVSWYQQVLGQGPQFIFQYYEKEERGRGNFPDRFSARQFPNYSSELNVNALLLGDSALYLCASSLFGPLLATNEKLFFGSGTQLSVL.

The V call is TRBV30, the J call TRBJ2-3; D may match TRBD1 or TRBD2 (5 bases each). The germline V gene has CDR1 GTSNPN and CDR2 SVGIG (reference sequence). This CDR3 spans 15 amino acids. V dropped 2 bases and J dropped 5 bases, with 17 bases sitting between them. In DNA form, the CDR3 reads TGTGCCTGGAGTAGTTTTCACGAGGGGATAGATACGCAGTATTTT. Protein: CAWSSFHEGIDTQYF.

As DNA, the CDR3 is TGTGCCAGCAGAGGACAGGCGAAAATGAACACTGAAGCTTTCTTT. Encoded protein: CASRGQAKMNTEAFF. The chain employs TRBV7-2 and TRBJ1-1; the match to TRBD1 covers 7 bases. This CDR3 is built from 15 residues. The ends lost 6 bases at V and 0 bases at J; junction bases unmatched: 7. Germline assignment: CDR1 SGHTA and CDR2 FQGNSA.

This rearrangement joins TRBV5-1 to TRBJ2-2; 10 positions match TRBD2. Germline trimming cut 6 bases from V and 6 bases from J; bases unmatched to any gene: 14. The CDR3 is made up of 17 amino acids. Per the germline V gene, CDR1 is SGHRS and CDR2 is YFSETQ. Here the CDR3 DNA reads TGCGCCAGCACCCAGGGAGCAAGCGGGAGGGACTCCGGGGAGCTGTTTTTT. Translated, it gives CASTQGASGRDSGELFF.

This sequence joins TRBV5-1 and TRBJ2-1, with 8 bases matching TRBD2. Germline assignment: CDR1 SGHRS and CDR2 YFSETQ. The junction had 8 bases not matched to a gene; V was cut back by 2 bases and J by 4 bases. This CDR3 comprises 16 residues. The CDR3 is CASSLVPSGSYNEQFF. The CDR3 DNA is TGCGCCAGCAGCTTAGTACCTAGCGGGTCTTACAATGAGCAGTTCTTC. Combining the CDR3 with reference TRBV5-1 and TRBJ2-1 gives the whole variable domain KAGVTQTPRYLIKTRGQQVTLSCSPISGHRSVSWYQQTPGQGLQFLFEYFSETQRNKGNFPGRFSGRQFSNSRSEMNVSTLELGDSALYLCASSLVPSGSYNEQFFGPGTRLTVL.

This sequence joins TRBV27 and TRBJ2-1; 7 bases map to TRBD2. The CDR3 is 16 amino acids. Unmatched junction bases numbered 9, after V lost 5 bases and J lost 2 bases. Germline V gives CDR1 MNHEY, CDR2 SMNVEV (reference sequence). For the CDR3, the DNA is TGTGCCAGCAGTGACCCCCCGCTAGCGGCCTACAATGAGCAGTTCTTC. Its translation is CASSDPPLAAYNEQFF.

This clone was picked up a small number of times. The gene calls are TRBV7-9 and TRBJ1-1, with 10 bases identical to TRBD1. Germline CDR1 SEHNR, CDR2 FQNEAQ (reference sequence). V was pared by 4 bases and J by 4 bases, with 0 bases of the junction left unmatched. The CDR3 sequence is 13 residues long. This CDR3 reads CASSWTGGTEAFF. The CDR3 bases are TGTGCCAGCAGCTGGACAGGGGGCACTGAAGCTTTCTTT. The variable domain in full, completed from reference TRBV7-9 and TRBJ1-1, reads DTGVSQNPRHKITKRGQNVTFRCDPISEHNRLYWYRQTLGQGPEFLTYFQNEAQLEKSRLLSDRFSAERPKGSFSTLEIQRTEQGDSAMYLCASSWTGGTEAFFGQGTRLTVV.

The chain has TRBV9 and TRBJ2-1; tentatively, D is TRBD2 (5 bases). Deletions cut 3 bases from V and 10 bases from J, with 26 bases between. Germline CDR1 is SGDLS and CDR2 is YYNGEE. The CDR3 loop spans 17 amino acids. The CDR3 region has the DNA TGTGCCAGCAGCGGAGAGGGAGCGAGTCTATTCGGTGGGGAGCAGTTCTTC. Protein product: CASSGEGASLFGGEQFF.

This clone appeared a single time. DNA for the CDR3: TGTGCCAGCAGTTCACAGGGGTTGGTTTACGAGCAGTACTTC. It yields the protein CASSSQGLVYEQYF. V and J are TRBV27 and TRBJ2-7; 7 bases fit TRBD1. From germline, CDR1 is MNHEY and CDR2 SMNVEV (reference sequence). The CDR3 spans 14 residues. The V segment lost 4 bases and the J segment 4 bases; nucleotides outside the gene matches: 7.

This sequence joins TRBV6-5 and TRBJ2-5, with TRBD2 identical over 9 bases. CDR1 and CDR2 from the germline V gene are MNHEY and SVGAGI. The ends lost 10 bases at V and 5 bases at J; junction bases unmatched: 14. CDR3 size: 15 residues. Written as DNA, the CDR3 is TGTGCCATCAGGGCTAGCGGGATAGGGGGGGAGACCCAGTACTTC. Protein product: CAIRASGIGGETQYF.

The V call is TRBV18, the J call TRBJ1-2; a possible D gene is TRBD1 (6 bases). In germline, CDR1 is KGHSH, CDR2 LQKENI. The CDR3 contains 14 residues. V lost 6 bases to trimming and J lost 6 bases, with 17 bases between them. As DNA, the CDR3 is TGTGCCAGCTCCATTAATAGGGGGATCGATGGCTACACCTTC. Residues: CASSINRGIDGYTF.

The chain employs TRBV7-6 and TRBJ2-1, with D maybe TRBD1 (6 bases). V dropped 2 bases and J dropped 3 bases, with 20 bases sitting between them. Germline CDR1 SGHVS, CDR2 FNYEAQ. This CDR3 has 18 amino acids. CDR3 sequence (DNA): TGTGCCAGCAGCTTAAGACCGAATCGACAGGCTAGCTACAATGAGCAGTTCTTC. Encoded protein: CASSLRPNRQASYNEQFF.

This chain connects TRBV27 to TRBJ1-5; TRBD1 aligns across 7 bases. V trimming: 5 bases; J trimming: 4 bases; junction bases outside the gene matches: 23. CDR1 and CDR2 (germline): MNHEY, SMNVEV (reference sequence). The length of the CDR3 is 20 residues. The CDR3 loop reads CASSKGKTGNPEAPNQPQHF. CDR3 DNA: TGTGCCAGCAGTAAGGGAAAGACAGGGAATCCCGAGGCGCCGAATCAGCCCCAGCATTTT.

The chain links TRBV9 to TRBJ1-2; D gene uncertain. Trimming stripped 0 bases from V and 5 bases from J, with 2 bases between. The germline V gene encodes CDR1 SGDLS and CDR2 YYNGEE. There are 11 residues in the CDR3. The CDR3 here is CASSVGYGYTF. CDR3 in DNA: TGTGCCAGCAGCGTAGGTTATGGCTACACCTTC.

The rearrangement joins TRBV6-5 to TRBJ1-6; D ambiguous. Germline CDR1 is MNHEY and CDR2 is SVGAGI. This CDR3 region has 13 residues. The V gene lost 0 bases and the J gene lost 11 bases, with 8 bases spanning the gap. CDR3 sequence: CASSYSYGPPLHF. The CDR3 DNA sequence: TGTGCCAGCAGTTACTCGTATGGCCCACCCCTCCACTTT.